Listed below are T cell receptor beta chains from one sample, sequenced in a study of T cells after yellow fever vaccination. Via MiXCR, TCRdb re-called the 5' RACE reads, giving one row per CDR3 protein. The data show roughly 74,000 distinct CDR3 sequences, more than 5.5% seen once. Material: CD8+ T cells sorted from PBMCs, obtained more than 4 days after the first yellow fever vaccination. These receptors all stem from a man aged 18-30 years who received the YFV17D yellow fever vaccine. Both conserved end residues are part of each CDR3. The order of the fields is D gene, J gene, clone size, V gene, CDR3 DNA, CDR3 protein. D genes are given only for firm matches. Not every row has a clone size; where given, it reads once, few, many or a size class.

>TRBD1|TRBJ2-7|NA|TRBV7-9
TGTGCCAGCAGCCCCGGGGACAGGGTTGGCTACGAGCAGTACTTC
CASSPGDRVGYEQYF
>TRBD1|TRBJ2-4|few|TRBV4-1
TGCGCCAGCAGCCACCTGGGACAGGGGGCGCAGAACATTCAGTACTTC
CASSHLGQGAQNIQYF
>TRBD1|TRBJ1-2|NA|TRBV5-1
TGCGCCAGCAGCTTGGATCCCGGGACAGGTGCAGGCTATGGCTACACCTTC
CASSLDPGTGAGYGYTF
>TRBD1|TRBJ1-1|NA|TRBV19
TGTGCCAGTAGTATATACGGGACAGGGGGCCTGGACACTGAAGCTTTCTTT
CASSIYGTGGLDTEAFF
>TRBD2|TRBJ2-5|few|TRBV27
TGTGCCAGCAGTTCAAGCGCGGGGGGAGAGACCCAGTACTTC
CASSSSAGGETQYF
>TRBD1|TRBJ1-5|NA|TRBV7-2
TGTGCCAGCAGCTCGGGGACAGGGGGCCATCAGCCCCAGCATTTT
CASSSGTGGHQPQHF
>NA|TRBJ2-1|many|TRBV12-3/TRBV12-4
TGTGCCAGCAGTTTCTCGAATGAGCAGTTCTTC
CASSFSNEQFF
>TRBD1|TRBJ1-1|few|TRBV10-3
TGTGCCACAAAAACAGGGGGGAACACTGAAGCTTTCTTT
CATKTGGNTEAFF
>NA|TRBJ2-7|many|TRBV2
TGTGCCAGCAGTGGGACAGATGTTGACTACGAGCAGTACTTC
CASSGTDVDYEQYF
>TRBD1|TRBJ1-1|few|TRBV6-1
TGTGCCAGCAGTACATGGGACAGGGGGCCTGTCACTGAAGCTTTCTTT
CASSTWDRGPVTEAFF
>TRBD1|TRBJ2-5|many|TRBV12-3/TRBV12-4
TGTGCCAGCAGTCGGGACAGCCAAGAGACCCAGTACTTC
CASSRDSQETQYF
>NA|TRBJ2-5|many|TRBV4-1
TGCGCCAGCAGCCCCCGAAACGAAGAGACCCAGTACTTC
CASSPRNEETQYF
>TRBD2|TRBJ2-5|many|TRBV27
TGTGCCAGCAGACCTTACCTAGCGGGGGCCGAAGAGACCCAGTACTTC
CASRPYLAGAEETQYF
>NA|TRBJ1-1|many|TRBV6-1
TGTGCCAGCAGCTTAAGTGAAGCTTTCTTT
CASSLSEAFF
>NA|TRBJ2-3|once|TRBV11-2
TGTGCCAACAGCTTTAGTGATACGCAGTATTTT
CANSFSDTQYF
>NA|TRBJ1-3|few|TRBV29-1
TGCAGCGTCGAAACGCCGACAGGCACTGGAAACACCATATATTTT
CSVETPTGTGNTIYF
>NA|TRBJ2-1|NA|TRBV6-2/TRBV6-3
TGTGCCAGCGCACAGAGCTCCTACAATGAGCAGTTCTTC
CASAQSSYNEQFF
>TRBD1|TRBJ2-1|many|TRBV11-1
TGTGCCAGCAGCGAAGGACAGGGACCCTACAATGAGCAGTTCTTC
CASSEGQGPYNEQFF
>TRBD1|TRBJ1-1|few|TRBV5-1
TGCGCCAGCAGCTGGGGACAGGGGGACGCTGAAGCTTTCTTT
CASSWGQGDAEAFF
>NA|TRBJ1-2|few|TRBV6-1
TGTGCCAGCAGTGGTAGGATTCACCCACCCTTATATGGCTACACCTTC
CASSGRIHPPLYGYTF
>TRBD2|TRBJ2-3|few|TRBV14
TGTGCCAGCAGCCATTGGACTAGCGGAACCACAGATACGCAGTATTTT
CASSHWTSGTTDTQYF
>TRBD1|TRBJ2-2|few|TRBV4-1
TGCGCCAGCAGCCTATTACAGGGGGCCGGGGAGCTGTTTTTT
CASSLLQGAGELFF
>NA|TRBJ2-2|few|TRBV4-3
TGCGCCAGCAGCCAACTCGGGACACCCAGGGGAACCGGGGAGCTGTTTTTT
CASSQLGTPRGTGELFF
>NA|TRBJ2-5|NA|TRBV12-3/TRBV12-4
TGTGCCAGCACTACTGGGGGCACTCGGGATGAGACCCAGTACTTC
CASTTGGTRDETQYF
>NA|TRBJ2-2|many|TRBV13
TGTGCCAGCTCATGGACAGAGGTGAACGCGAACACCGGGGAGCTGTTTTTT
CASSWTEVNANTGELFF
>NA|TRBJ1-5|many|TRBV27
TGTGCCAGCAGTTTCCAGCCCCAGCATTTT
CASSFQPQHF
>TRBD1|TRBJ1-4|NA|TRBV4-3
TGCGCCAGCACAAGCTCAGGGGGGTCTAATGAAAAACTGTTTTTT
CASTSSGGSNEKLFF
>NA|TRBJ2-2|NA|TRBV7-9
TGTGCCAGCAGCTTATTCGGACCGGGGGACACCGGGGAGCTGTTTTTT
CASSLFGPGDTGELFF